This T cell receptor (beta chain) was retrieved from a study of OX40 agonist ivuxolimab in advanced cancers. Study information: With ivuxolimab, an agonistic anti-OX40 (CD134) antibody, patients were treated. Hepatocellular carcinoma, melanoma, renal cell or head and neck cancer was diagnosed in the dose-escalation patients. Participants, 65% to 85% male, averaged about 59 years of age, ranging from 23 to 79. Study results and caveats: Among expanded peripheral T cells, antigen specificity went undetermined.

This CDR3 is 15 amino acids long. Germline-derived CDR1 and CDR2 are GTSNPN and SVGIG (reference sequence). After removal of 7 bases from V and 0 bases from J, the junction contained 6 bases not matched to a gene. Here immunoSEQ multiplex PCR was the method, and the copy in TCRdb shows in-frame clones only, minus some. The profile covers nearly 70,000 clones, with about 83% appearing a single time and approximately 1.4% taken by the ten largest. A remark on this clone: Its target is not known.

The V and J genes are TRBV30 and TRBJ1-6; 7 nucleotides line up with TRBD1. The specimen was CD4+ or CD8+ T cells sorted from blood, collected in a trial of the OX40 agonist ivuxolimab. The receptor was derived from an adult with an advanced solid tumor such as melanoma, head and neck, liver or kidney cancer. In DNA form, the CDR3 reads TGTGCCTTATATCAGGGGGGCTCCTATAATTCACCCCTCCACTTT. It is translated as CALYQGGSYNSPLHF.